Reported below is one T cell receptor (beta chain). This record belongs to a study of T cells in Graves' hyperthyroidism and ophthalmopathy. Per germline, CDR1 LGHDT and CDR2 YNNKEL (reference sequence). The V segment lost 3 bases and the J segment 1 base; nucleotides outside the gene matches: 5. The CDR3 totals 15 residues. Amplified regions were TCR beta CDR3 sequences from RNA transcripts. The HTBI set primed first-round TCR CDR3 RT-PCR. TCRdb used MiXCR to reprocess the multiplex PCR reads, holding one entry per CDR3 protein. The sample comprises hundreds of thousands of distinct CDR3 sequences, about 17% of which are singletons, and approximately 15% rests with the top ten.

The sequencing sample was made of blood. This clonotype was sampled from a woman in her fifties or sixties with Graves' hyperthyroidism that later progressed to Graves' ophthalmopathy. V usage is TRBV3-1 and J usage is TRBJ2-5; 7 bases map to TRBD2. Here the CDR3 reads CASSHAGGVQETQYF. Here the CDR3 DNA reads TGTGCCAGCAGCCATGCTGGGGGGGTCCAAGAGACCCAGTACTTC.